One and the same sample provided the 13 T cell receptor beta chains below, sequenced in a study of T cells in Graves' hyperthyroidism and ophthalmopathy. RNA transcripts served as the template for amplifying TCR beta CDR3 regions. Primed by the HTBI set, a first-round RT-PCR was run on the TCR CDR3. TCRdb recomputed calls from the multiplex PCR reads with MiXCR, one row per CDR3 protein. There are approximately 600,000 distinct CDR3 sequences in the sample; around 15% occur only once, and about 4% lies in the top ten. The specimen was blood. The receptors here all came from a woman between 35 and 50 years old with Graves' ophthalmopathy.

This clonotype was seen only a few times. The chain carries TRBV27 and TRBJ1-6, with unresolved D. V shed 3 bases and J shed 10 bases, with 10 bases lying between them. This CDR3 contains 13 residues. The V gene's germline CDR1 is MNHEY and CDR2 SMNVEV (reference sequence). The CDR3 DNA reads TGTGCCAGCAGTTTTCTCAATGACTCACCCCTCCACTTT. Residues: CASSFLNDSPLHF.

This chain connects TRBV6-1 to TRBJ2-7; D remains ambiguous. CDR3 length: 14 residues. V lost 0 bases, J lost 2 bases, and 8 bases lay in between. The V gene's germline CDR1 is MNHNS and CDR2 SASEGT. Here the CDR3 reads CASSEASAAYEQYF. CDR3 nucleotide sequence: TGTGCCAGCAGTGAAGCATCGGCAGCCTACGAGCAGTACTTC.

The chain employs TRBV7-9 and TRBJ1-1; 7 positions agree with TRBD1. The trim removed 5 bases at V and 7 bases at J, leaving 7 bases unmatched. The CDR3 spans 13 residues. CDR1 and CDR2 (germline): SEHNR, FQNEAQ (reference sequence). The CDR3 DNA reads as TGTGCCAGCAGCGAGAGGGGGCAGGATGAAGCTTTCTTT. Protein product: CASSERGQDEAFF.

This clonotype has at least ten counts. This chain joins TRBV6-5 and TRBJ2-7, with unresolved D. The CDR3 length is 15 residues. Germline lookup yields CDR1 MNHEY and CDR2 SVGAGI. V dropped 0 bases and J dropped 0 bases, with 9 bases sitting between them. The CDR3 protein is CASSYSWRISYEQYF. The DNA for the CDR3 is TGTGCCAGCAGTTACTCTTGGCGCATCTCCTACGAGCAGTACTTC.

This clonotype was found a few times. Given a much more abundant clone one base away, this may be a read error. The chain combines TRBV12-3 or TRBV12-4 with TRBJ1-1; tentative D call: TRBD1 (6 bases). This CDR3 is built from 14 residues. Trimming cost V 0 bases and J 6 bases, with 11 bases left between them. As DNA, the CDR3 is TGTGCCAGCAGTTTAGCGCAGGGGCAAGCTGAAGCTTTCTTT. It yields the protein CASSLAQGQAEAFF.

This clonotype has ten or more counts. The chain combines TRBV7-9 with TRBJ2-5, with a tentative D call TRBD1 (5 bases). Per the germline V gene, CDR1 is SEHNR and CDR2 is FQNEAQ (reference sequence). V lost 6 bases and J lost 1, with 12 bases in between. CDR3 length: 14 residues. This CDR3 reads CASSTLDTQETQYF. CDR3 DNA: TGTGCCAGCAGTACCTTGGACACCCAAGAGACCCAGTACTTC.

This clonotype was observed a handful of times. This chain links TRBV11-2 with TRBJ2-1; D perhaps matches TRBD2 (5 bases). CDR3 length equals 14 residues. Germline CDR1 and CDR2: SGHAT and FQNNGV. V lost 1 base and J 10 bases, leaving 14 bases between the germline ends. The CDR3 coding sequence is TGTGCCAGCAGCTTAGTGGGTGACTATGACGAGCAGTTCTTC. Translating it yields CASSLVGDYDEQFF. Based on the CDR3 plus reference TRBV11-2 and TRBJ2-1, the full variable domain is EAGVAQSPRYKIIEKRQSVAFWCNPISGHATLYWYQQILGQGPKLLIQFQNNGVVDDSQLPKDRFSAERLKGVDSTLKIQPAKLEDSAVYLCASSLVGDYDEQFFGPGTRLTVL.

This clonotype came up many times. The rearrangement joins TRBV12-3 or TRBV12-4 to TRBJ1-2; unclear D gene. Trimming took 6 bases from V and 7 from J, leaving 9 bases between them. CDR3 length: 11 residues. The CDR3 sequence: CASRQFGGYTF. The CDR3 DNA is TGTGCCAGCAGACAGTTCGGTGGCTACACCTTC.

This clonotype was counted ten times or more. The chain employs TRBV29-1 and TRBJ2-7; 7 nucleotides agree with TRBD1. J was trimmed by 1 base and V by 7 bases; bases with no gene match: 7. Germline assignment: CDR1 SQVTM and CDR2 ANQGSEA. The CDR3 totals 13 residues. The CDR3 spells CSGLDRSSYEQYF. The CDR3, as DNA: TGCAGCGGGCTGGACAGGTCTTCCTACGAGCAGTACTTC.

This clonotype was seen only a few times. The gene calls are TRBV20-1 and TRBJ2-7; TRBD2 matches 13 bases. The V gene's germline CDR1 is DFQATT and CDR2 SNEGSKA (reference sequence). The CDR3 length is 18 residues. V was pared by 0 bases and J by 4 bases, with 12 bases of the junction left unmatched. The CDR3 is CSARDGGGTSGIVYEQYF. The CDR3 DNA sequence: TGCAGTGCTAGAGATGGGGGGGGGACTAGCGGGATTGTATACGAGCAGTACTTC.

This clonotype was seen at least ten times. The rearrangement uses TRBV29-1 and TRBJ1-1; 7 bases are a match to TRBD1. The CDR3 runs 13 residues. Germline V gene lookup returns CDR1 SQVTM and CDR2 ANQGSEA. V lost 3 bases to trimming and J lost 1 base; unmatched junction nucleotides: 2. CDR3 nucleotides: TGCAGCGTTGATAGACAGGGGAACACTGAAGCTTTCTTT. Translated: CSVDRQGNTEAFF.

This clonotype was observed a few times. J is TRBJ2-1 and V is TRBV20-1; 10 bases fit TRBD2. The CDR3 is 17 residues long. The trim removed 3 bases at V and 4 bases at J, leaving 12 bases unmatched. CDR1 DFQATT and CDR2 SNEGSKA come from the germline V gene (reference sequence). The CDR3 loop is CSARGTGLAKGYNEQFF. CDR3 nucleotide sequence: TGCAGTGCTAGGGGCACGGGACTAGCGAAAGGGTACAATGAGCAGTTCTTC.

This clonotype was seen repeatedly, ten times or more. The chain combines TRBV7-8 with TRBJ2-7; D unresolved. Trimming left V 7 bases short and J 1 base short, with 20 bases between. The CDR3 is made up of 16 amino acids. Germline loops: CDR1 SGHVS, CDR2 FQNEAQ. DNA for the CDR3: TGTGCCAGCACCCGCGGAAGACCCCTGGGTTCCTACGAGCAGTACTTC. This encodes CASTRGRPLGSYEQYF.